The 30 T cell receptor beta chains given below trace back to one sample, sequenced in a study of blood T cell repertoires in COVID-19. The protocol was immunoSEQ multiplex PCR, while the TCRdb copy is restricted to in-frame clones and leaves out a portion. Among under 300,000 clones listed, around four fifths were seen once. The sample was peripheral blood. Every receptor here comes from a man younger than 45 who had recovered from COVID-19.

The V call is TRBV10-3, the J call TRBJ1-5; 8 bases agree with TRBD1. Germline V lookup: CDR1 ENHRY, CDR2 SYGVKD. The CDR3 totals 14 residues. J gave up 1 base and V 10 bases, and 6 bases lay outside the gene matches. CDR3: CATSGGSSNQPQHF. For the CDR3, the DNA is TGTGCCACCTCAGGGGGCAGCAGCAATCAGCCCCAGCATTTT.

V and J are TRBV11-2 and TRBJ2-1, with D unresolved. Trimming removed 3 bases from V and 10 bases from J, with 10 bases in between. Germline V CDR1 and CDR2: SGHAT, FQNNGV. The CDR3 sequence is 12 residues long. In nucleotides, the CDR3 is TGTGCCAGCAGCTTTAGAGTGTGGGAGCAGTTCTTC. This codes for CASSFRVWEQFF. The variable domain in full, with the rest retrieved from reference TRBV11-2 and TRBJ2-1, is EAGVAQSPRYKIIEKRQSVAFWCNPISGHATLYWYQQILGQGPKLLIQFQNNGVVDDSQLPKDRFSAERLKGVDSTLKIQPAKLEDSAVYLCASSFRVWEQFFGPGTRLTVL.

This clone was counted only a few times. V usage is TRBV6-5 and J usage is TRBJ2-3; 10 positions match TRBD2. This CDR3 contains 15 residues. Germline CDR1 is MNHEY and CDR2 is SVGAGI. The ends lost 4 bases at V and 2 bases at J; junction bases unmatched: 3. CDR3 bases: TGTGCCAGCAGTTCCGGGACTAGCGCCACAGATACGCAGTATTTT. This gives the protein CASSSGTSATDTQYF.

This chain uses TRBV6-1 with TRBJ1-1; 8 bases are shared with TRBD1. V lost 4 bases, J lost 1 base, and 8 bases stayed unmatched. From germline, CDR1 is MNHNS and CDR2 SASEGT. CDR3 size: 16 residues. Here the CDR3 reads CASSAAGGLSNTEAFF. CDR3 in DNA: TGTGCCAGCAGTGCTGCAGGGGGCCTTTCGAACACTGAAGCTTTCTTT.

The chain couples TRBV24-1 to TRBJ1-2; 9 nucleotides align to TRBD1. V trimming: 4 bases; J trimming: 3 bases; junction bases outside the gene matches: 5. CDR1 and CDR2 from the germline V gene are KGHDR and SFDVKD. This CDR3 comprises 15 residues. The DNA for the CDR3 is TGTGCCACCAGTGACCCCGGGACAGGGTACTATGGCTACACCTTC. Amino acids: CATSDPGTGYYGYTF.

The chain carries TRBV13 and TRBJ2-5; 9 nucleotides line up with TRBD1. V shed 5 bases and J 5 bases; nucleotides not matched to a gene: 9. The CDR3 contains 15 residues. From germline, CDR1 is PRHDT and CDR2 FYEKMQ (reference sequence). The DNA of the CDR3 is TGTGCCAGCAGCGCCGGGACAGGGTTGGGGGAGACCCAGTACTTC. Amino acids: CASSAGTGLGETQYF. Variable domain in full (rest from reference TRBV13 and TRBJ2-5): AAGVIQSPRHLIKEKRETATLKCYPIPRHDTVYWYQQGPGQDPQFLISFYEKMQSDKGSIPDRFSAQQFSDYHSELNMSSLELGDSALYFCASSAGTGLGETQYFGPGTRLLVL.

This chain joins TRBV6-1 and TRBJ2-7, with a tentative D call TRBD1 (5 bases). CDR1 MNHNS and CDR2 SASEGT come from the germline V gene. The CDR3 has 14 amino acids. Trimming took off 2 bases at V and 3 bases at J, with 11 bases between the two ends. The CDR3 bases are TGTGCCAGCAGTGAACGACAGTTGAACTACGAGCAGTACGTC. Its translation: CASSERQLNYEQYV.

This chain connects TRBV6-5 to TRBJ1-6; D remains unclear. Looked up from germline, CDR1 is MNHEY and CDR2 is SVGAGI. CDR3 length equals 16 residues. V was clipped by 4 bases and J by 3 bases, with 13 bases between them. CDR3 sequence (DNA): TGTGCCAGCAGTTTGTCACGTACTAACTATAATTCACCCCTCCACTTT. Translation: CASSLSRTNYNSPLHF.

The genes are TRBV28 and TRBJ1-2; tentative D call: TRBD1 (5 bases). Trimming removed 5 bases from V and 2 bases from J, with 9 bases in between. The CDR3 contains 13 residues. Per germline, CDR1 MDHEN and CDR2 SYDVKM. CDR3 region: CASSHGQNYGYTF. CDR3 nucleotides: TGTGCCAGCAGTCACGGACAAAACTATGGCTACACCTTC.

The rearrangement links TRBV19 to TRBJ2-3; 10 bases align to TRBD2. CDR3 length: 15 residues. Germline values: CDR1 LNHDA, CDR2 SQIVND (reference sequence). V was clipped by 6 bases and J by 1 base; unmatched bases: 4. The CDR3 reads CASRPLAGGTDTQYF. In DNA, the CDR3 is TGTGCCAGTAGGCCCCTAGCGGGGGGCACAGATACGCAGTATTTT.

The chain employs TRBV20-1 and TRBJ1-4, with D possibly TRBD1 on 6 matching bases. V was shortened by 3 bases and J by 6 bases, with 14 bases between the two germline ends. The CDR3 spans 14 residues. Germline values: CDR1 DFQATT, CDR2 SNEGSKA (reference sequence). In DNA, the CDR3 is TGCAGTGCTAGTGGGGGCGGTTTAGATGAAAAACTGTTTTTT. Translation gives CSASGGGLDEKLFF.

J is TRBJ2-1 and V is TRBV7-9; D is unresolved. The CDR3 spans 14 residues. The germline CDR1 and CDR2 sequences are SEHNR and FQNEAQ (reference sequence). Trimming removed 7 bases from V and 7 bases from J, with 17 bases in between. This CDR3 is CASTPRSSVNEQFF. The CDR3 bases are TGTGCCAGCACCCCCAGGTCATCCGTTAATGAGCAGTTCTTC.

This rearrangement joins TRBV12-3 or TRBV12-4 to TRBJ1-6, with 7 bases that match TRBD1. Trimming cost V 2 bases and J 10 bases; bases outside gene matches: 2. The CDR3 spans 13 residues. Here the CDR3 DNA reads TGTGCCAGCAGTTTACCAGGGGGATCACCCCTCCACTTT. This translates into CASSLPGGSPLHF.

This sequence joins TRBV7-8 and TRBJ2-1; 13 bases match TRBD2. Germline V CDR1 and CDR2: SGHVS, FQNEAQ. The CDR3 totals 15 residues. With V trimmed by 4 bases and J by 6 bases, 3 bases remained unmatched. The CDR3 region is CASSSGLAGPNEQFF. The CDR3 region has the DNA TGTGCCAGCAGCTCGGGACTAGCGGGACCCAATGAGCAGTTCTTC.

The V call is TRBV7-9, the J call TRBJ2-1, with 10 bases identical to TRBD2. The V segment lost 3 bases and the J segment 8 bases; nucleotides outside the gene matches: 4. The germline gives CDR1 SEHNR, CDR2 FQNEAQ (reference sequence). The CDR3 length is 14 residues. The CDR3 is CASSLSGGADEQFF. In DNA, the CDR3 is TGTGCCAGCAGCTTGAGCGGGGGGGCGGATGAGCAGTTCTTC.

The chain is built from TRBV6-6 and TRBJ2-3; TRBD2 is a possible D gene (6 bases). Trimming left V 5 bases short and J 1 base short, with 13 bases between. This CDR3 spans 15 amino acids. Germline CDR1 reads MNHNY; CDR2 reads SVGAGI (reference sequence). In nucleotides, the CDR3 is TGTGCCAGCAGTCCTTCAGCTAGCGGCACAGATACGCAGTATTTT. This encodes CASSPSASGTDTQYF.

The gene calls are TRBV6-1 and TRBJ2-1, with 8 bases fitting TRBD2. Germline CDR1 is MNHNS and CDR2 is SASEGT. The V segment lost 4 bases and the J segment 8 bases; nucleotides outside the gene matches: 13. The CDR3 consists of 16 residues. CDR3 nucleotides: TGTGCCAGCAGTGTCTGGGGACTAGAGGATACGGATGAGCAGTTCTTC. This encodes CASSVWGLEDTDEQFF.

This sequence joins TRBV11-1 and TRBJ2-7; maybe TRBD2 (5 bases). The V gene lost 5 bases and the J gene lost 4 bases, with 9 bases spanning the gap. The CDR3 covers 12 residues. Germline values: CDR1 SGHAT, CDR2 FQDESV (reference sequence). Here the CDR3 reads CASSPRGYEQYF. For the CDR3, the DNA is TGTGCCAGCAGCCCCCGCGGGTACGAGCAGTACTTC.

The CDR3 region has the DNA TGTGCCAGCAGCTTACGACAGGGGGCGGGAGAGACCCAGTACTTC. Protein: CASSLRQGAGETQYF. V is TRBV7-9 and J is TRBJ2-5; TRBD1 aligns across 10 bases. Germline V gene sequence: CDR1 SEHNR, CDR2 FQNEAQ (reference sequence). The ends lost 2 bases at V and 4 bases at J; junction bases unmatched: 4. There are 15 residues in the CDR3.

This clone was seen more than once but under ten times. In DNA, the CDR3 is TGTGCCAGCAGTCCCGGACAGAACTACAATGAGCAGTTCTTC. The encoded protein is CASSPGQNYNEQFF. This sequence joins TRBV2 and TRBJ2-1, with a tentative D call TRBD1 (6 bases). CDR3 size: 14 residues. V lost 5 bases and J lost 3, with 11 bases in between. The germline CDR1 and CDR2 sequences are SNHLY and FYNNEI.

V is TRBV18 and J is TRBJ2-7, with TRBD2 matching 7 bases. The CDR3 is made up of 13 amino acids. CDR1 and CDR2 from the germline V gene are KGHSH and LQKENI. The V segment lost 6 bases and the J segment 6 bases; nucleotides outside the gene matches: 8. In nucleotides, the CDR3 is TGTGCCAGCTCGGCGGTCAGGGAGGGCGAGCAGTACGTC. Translation: CASSAVREGEQYV.

The chain couples TRBV18 to TRBJ2-1, with TRBD1 as a possible D gene (5 bases). V was clipped by 6 bases and J by 6 bases, with 9 bases between them. Looked up from germline, CDR1 is KGHSH and CDR2 is LQKENI. The CDR3 runs 12 residues. Here the CDR3 reads CASSRDSNEQFF. For the CDR3, the DNA is TGTGCCAGCTCGCGAGACAGCAATGAGCAGTTCTTC. Full variable domain (outside the CDR3, taken from reference TRBV18 and TRBJ2-1): NAGVMQNPRHLVRRRGQEARLRCSPMKGHSHVYWYRQLPEEGLKFMVYLQKENIIDESGMPKERFSAEFPKEGPSILRIQQVVRGDSAAYFCASSRDSNEQFFGPGTRLTVL.

This clone was found once. The V call is TRBV5-8, the J call TRBJ2-7; D is uncertain. Germline CDR1 and CDR2: SGHTS and YDEGEE. Trimming took 1 base from V and 4 from J, leaving 9 bases between them. The CDR3 covers 13 residues. CDR3 DNA: TGTGCCAGCAGCTTGTCTACCCTTTACGAGCAGTACGTC. Translating it yields CASSLSTLYEQYV.

This clone has at least ten counts. J is TRBJ2-1 and V is TRBV5-1, with TRBD2 matching 9 bases. This CDR3 region has 16 residues. Trimming at V came to 3 bases and at J to 3 bases, leaving 7 bases not matched to a gene. Looked up from germline, CDR1 is SGHRS and CDR2 is YFSETQ. The chain's CDR3 is CASSYIGGGVYNEQFF. DNA for the CDR3: TGCGCCAGCAGCTATATAGGCGGGGGGGTCTACAATGAGCAGTTCTTC.

The chain recombines TRBV11-2 with TRBJ2-7; D gene uncertain. V lost 2 bases and J lost 6, with 17 bases in between. CDR3 length: 15 residues. Per the germline V gene, CDR1 is SGHAT and CDR2 is FQNNGV. The CDR3 loop is CASSLQRLGSLEQYV. The CDR3 region has the DNA TGTGCCAGCAGCTTACAGCGTCTCGGATCCCTCGAGCAGTACGTC.

J is TRBJ1-3 and V is TRBV5-8; D is possibly TRBD1 (6 bases). Trimming removed 2 bases at V and 7 bases at J, with 19 bases between. The CDR3 has 16 residues. Germline V gives CDR1 SGHTS, CDR2 YDEGEE. Here the CDR3 reads CASSLNRDTLTNTIYF. Written as DNA, the CDR3 is TGTGCCAGCAGCTTAAATCGGGACACGCTTACGAACACCATATATTTT.

In DNA form, the CDR3 reads TGTGCCAGCACCTCCGGGACAAAGAGCCAGTACTTC. This codes for CASTSGTKSQYF. The rearrangement links TRBV2 to TRBJ2-5, with D perhaps TRBD1 (6 bases). V shed 7 bases and J shed 10 bases, with 16 bases lying between them. The V gene's germline CDR1 is SNHLY and CDR2 FYNNEI. There are 12 residues in the CDR3.

The V call is TRBV5-1, the J call TRBJ1-2; 9 nucleotides line up with TRBD1. V was clipped by 4 bases and J by 2 bases; unmatched bases: 9. The germline gives CDR1 SGHRS, CDR2 YFSETQ. The CDR3 is made up of 16 amino acids. CDR3 nucleotides: TGCGCCAGCAGCCTCTCGGACAGGGGATCGAACTATGGCTACACCTTC. Encoded protein: CASSLSDRGSNYGYTF.

The J gene is TRBJ2-1, the V gene TRBV7-2, with TRBD2 matching over 11 bases. The CDR3 sequence is 17 residues long. Germline CDR1 reads SGHTA; CDR2 reads FQGNSA. V lost 10 bases, J lost 6 bases, and 17 bases stayed unmatched. The CDR3 sequence: CATTPRGGTSGGNEQFF. The CDR3 DNA reads TGTGCCACCACTCCTCGGGGAGGGACTAGCGGAGGCAATGAGCAGTTCTTC.

The chain joins TRBV6-5 to TRBJ1-3, with TRBD1 matching over 8 bases. After removal of 3 bases from V and 3 bases from J, the junction contained 4 bases not matched to a gene. The length of the CDR3 is 15 residues. Germline V gives CDR1 MNHEY, CDR2 SVGAGI. CDR3 in DNA: TGTGCCAGCAGTTATTCTGGGACAGGTGGAAACACCATATATTTT. As protein: CASSYSGTGGNTIYF.